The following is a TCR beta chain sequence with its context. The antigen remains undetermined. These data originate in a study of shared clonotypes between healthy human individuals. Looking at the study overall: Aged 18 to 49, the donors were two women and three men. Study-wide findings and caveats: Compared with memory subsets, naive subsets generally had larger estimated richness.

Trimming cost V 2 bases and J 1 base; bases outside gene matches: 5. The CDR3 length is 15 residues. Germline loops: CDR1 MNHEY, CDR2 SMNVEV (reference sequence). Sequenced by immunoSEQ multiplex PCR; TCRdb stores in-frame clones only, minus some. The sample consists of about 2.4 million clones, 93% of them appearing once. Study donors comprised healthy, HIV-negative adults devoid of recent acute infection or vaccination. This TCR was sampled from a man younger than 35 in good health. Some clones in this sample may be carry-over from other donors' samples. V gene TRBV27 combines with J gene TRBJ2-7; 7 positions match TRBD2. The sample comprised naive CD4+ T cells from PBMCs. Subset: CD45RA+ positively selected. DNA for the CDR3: TGTGCCAGCAGTTTACTTGGGCGGGAGTCCTACGAGCAGTACTTC. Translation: CASSLLGRESYEQYF.